The rows below give T cell receptor beta chains drawn from one sample of a study of technical replicates of blood from four donors. Clones were sequenced by immunoSEQ multiplex PCR, and TCRdb holds only the in-frame ones, with some missing. This sample has around 65,000 clones, with around nine tenths found just once. The material sequenced was PBMCs. The receptors derive from a human donor in good health. Some clones in this sample may be carry-over from other donors' samples. CDR3s include the opening cysteine and the closing phenylalanine or tryptophan. A D gene is named only where the DNA matches it firmly. Expanded clones are given a class, and other clones once, few, many or no size at all.

J: TRBJ1-2; size: .; V: TRBV6-6; D: TRBD1; CDR3: CASSSDRGSAGYTF; DNA: TGTGCCAGCAGTTCCGACAGGGGATCAGCTGGCTACACCTTC
J: TRBJ2-1; size: .; V: TRBV5-1; D: .; CDR3: CASSRSGGFDEQFF; DNA: TGCGCCAGCAGTCGTTCGGGGGGCTTCGATGAGCAGTTCTTC
J: TRBJ2-7; size: .; V: TRBV14; D: .; CDR3: CASGPPGARYEQYF; DNA: TGTGCCAGCGGACCGCCAGGGGCTAGGTACGAGCAGTACTTC
J: TRBJ1-2; size: .; V: TRBV14; D: TRBD1; CDR3: CASSPDRKYGYTF; DNA: TGTGCCAGCAGCCCGGACAGGAAATATGGCTACACCTTC
J: TRBJ2-7; size: .; V: TRBV12-5; D: TRBD2; CDR3: CASVNSGGAYEQYF; DNA: TGTGCTAGTGTCAATAGCGGGGGGGCCTACGAGCAGTACTTC
J: TRBJ2-7; size: .; V: TRBV7-2; D: TRBD1; CDR3: CASTGGTGTYEQYF; DNA: TGTGCCAGCACCGGAGGGACAGGGACCTACGAGCAGTACTTC
J: TRBJ2-1; size: .; V: TRBV7-3; D: .; CDR3: CASSPGGPRDEQFF; DNA: TGTGCCAGCAGCCCCGGGGGTCCAAGGGATGAGCAGTTCTTC
J: TRBJ1-1; size: .; V: TRBV7-3; D: .; CDR3: CASSRQENTEAFF; DNA: TGTGCCAGCAGCCGACAGGAGAACACTGAAGCTTTCTTT
J: TRBJ1-2; size: .; V: TRBV30; D: TRBD1; CDR3: CAWTQQGAANYGYTF; DNA: TGTGCCTGGACCCAACAGGGGGCGGCTAACTATGGCTACACCTTC
J: TRBJ2-3; size: .; V: TRBV4-3; D: .; CDR3: CASSQAPGHPSTDTQYF; DNA: TGCGCCAGCAGCCAGGCCCCGGGACACCCTTCCACAGATACGCAGTATTTT
J: TRBJ2-2; size: few; V: TRBV7-6; D: TRBD1; CDR3: CASSLKDRGIAGELFF; DNA: TGTGCCAGCAGCTTAAAGGACAGGGGGATCGCCGGGGAGCTGTTTTTT
J: TRBJ2-7; size: .; V: TRBV19; D: TRBD1; CDR3: CASSMVGDRTYEQYF; DNA: TGTGCCAGTAGTATGGTGGGGGACAGGACCTACGAGCAGTACTTC
J: TRBJ2-1; size: .; V: TRBV4-3; D: .; CDR3: CASSQGISTESDEQFF; DNA: TGCGCCAGCAGCCAAGGGATTAGTACGGAGTCGGATGAGCAGTTCTTC
J: TRBJ2-2; size: .; V: TRBV6-5; D: .; CDR3: CASSSRGAGTGELFF; DNA: TGTGCCAGCAGTAGCAGGGGGGCAGGCACCGGGGAGCTGTTTTTT
J: TRBJ2-7; size: .; V: TRBV21-1; D: .; CDR3: CASSKTRLADYEQYF; DNA: TGTGCCAGCAGCAAGACTAGACTAGCTGACTACGAGCAGTACTTC
J: TRBJ2-3; size: .; V: TRBV4-2; D: .; CDR3: CASSQDSGVDTQYF; DNA: TGTGCCAGCAGCCAAGACTCGGGAGTAGATACGCAGTATTTT
J: TRBJ2-7; size: .; V: TRBV6-1; D: TRBD1; CDR3: CASSDDRAGPNEQYF; DNA: TGTGCCAGCAGCGACGACAGGGCCGGACCCAACGAGCAGTACTTC
J: TRBJ1-1; size: once; V: TRBV27; D: TRBD1; CDR3: CASSLGQDTEAFF; DNA: TGTGCCAGCAGTCTTGGACAGGACACTGAAGCTTTCTTT
J: TRBJ2-7; size: few; V: TRBV2; D: .; CDR3: CASSVMREQYF; DNA: TGTGCCAGCAGCGTTATGAGAGAGCAGTACTTC
J: TRBJ2-5; size: .; V: TRBV9; D: TRBD2; CDR3: CASSVGIAGGQETQYF; DNA: TGTGCCAGCAGCGTAGGTATAGCGGGGGGTCAAGAGACCCAGTACTTC
J: TRBJ2-5; size: .; V: TRBV4-2; D: TRBD1; CDR3: CASSHSRGGAAETQYF; DNA: TGTGCCAGCAGCCACTCCCGAGGGGGCGCCGCCGAGACCCAGTACTTC
J: TRBJ2-7; size: .; V: TRBV7-6; D: TRBD1; CDR3: CASSPRPQGDEQYF; DNA: TGTGCCAGCAGCCCCAGACCACAGGGGGACGAGCAGTACTTC
J: TRBJ2-1; size: .; V: TRBV30; D: .; CDR3: CAWSVFGSMKQFF; DNA: TGTGCCTGGAGTGTATTTGGGAGTATGAAGCAGTTCTTC
J: TRBJ2-1; size: .; V: TRBV7-9; D: TRBD2; CDR3: CASSSGSHNEQFF; DNA: TGTGCCAGCAGCAGCGGGAGCCACAATGAGCAGTTCTTC
J: TRBJ2-2; size: few; V: TRBV15; D: .; CDR3: CATSKDITGELFF; DNA: TGTGCCACCAGCAAGGACATAACCGGGGAGCTGTTTTTT
J: TRBJ1-2; size: .; V: TRBV30; D: TRBD1; CDR3: CAWDTGVNYGYTF; DNA: TGTGCCTGGGACACAGGGGTTAACTATGGCTACACCTTC
J: TRBJ2-1; size: .; V: TRBV27; D: TRBD2; CDR3: CASSPGLARVGYNEQFF; DNA: TGTGCCAGCAGTCCCGGACTAGCGAGAGTGGGGTACAATGAGCAGTTCTTC
J: TRBJ2-7; size: .; V: TRBV9; D: .; CDR3: CASSVVGSSYEQYF; DNA: TGTGCCAGCAGCGTAGTGGGCAGCTCCTACGAGCAGTACTTC
J: TRBJ2-3; size: once; V: TRBV11-1; D: TRBD1; CDR3: CASSSYGQGNTDTQYF; DNA: TGTGCCAGCAGCTCCTACGGACAGGGGAACACAGATACGCAGTATTTT
J: TRBJ2-7; size: .; V: TRBV4-2; D: TRBD2; CDR3: CASSQDPAGTSGYEQYF; DNA: TGTGCCAGCAGCCAAGATCCCGCCGGGACTAGCGGCTACGAGCAGTACTTC
J: TRBJ2-1; size: medium-sized; V: TRBV13; D: TRBD2; CDR3: CASSLEGGDYNEQFF; DNA: TGTGCCAGCAGCTTAGAGGGAGGGGACTACAATGAGCAGTTCTTC
J: TRBJ1-1; size: .; V: TRBV23-1; D: .; CDR3: CASSQWEGEVVGTEAFF; DNA: TGCGCCAGCAGTCAATGGGAGGGGGAGGTAGTTGGGACTGAAGCTTTCTTT
J: TRBJ1-2; size: .; V: TRBV19; D: .; CDR3: CASNNGGNYGYTF; DNA: TGTGCCAGCAACAATGGGGGGAACTATGGCTACACCTTC
J: TRBJ1-4; size: .; V: TRBV7-2; D: .; CDR3: CASSPTGGNEKLFF; DNA: TGTGCCAGCAGCCCCACTGGAGGGAATGAAAAACTGTTTTTT
J: TRBJ2-6; size: few; V: TRBV28; D: TRBD2; CDR3: CASRESGGSGANVLTF; DNA: TGTGCCAGCAGGGAATCGGGGGGGTCTGGGGCCAACGTCCTGACTTTC
J: TRBJ1-2; size: .; V: TRBV4-1; D: .; CDR3: CASSQVPLSGIYGYTF; DNA: TGCGCCAGCAGCCAAGTTCCTCTGTCAGGGATTTATGGCTACACCTTC
J: TRBJ2-7; size: .; V: TRBV18; D: TRBD2; CDR3: CASSTGGTSGSHEQYF; DNA: TGTGCCAGCTCAACGGGGGGGACTAGCGGGTCACACGAGCAGTACTTC
J: TRBJ2-1; size: .; V: TRBV2; D: .; CDR3: CASSEAVDSRLFF; DNA: TGTGCCAGCAGTGAAGCTGTGGACAGCCGGCTGTTCTTC
J: TRBJ2-2; size: .; V: TRBV2; D: TRBD2; CDR3: CASSGLAGGRTGELFF; DNA: TGTGCCAGCAGCGGACTAGCGGGAGGTAGAACCGGGGAGCTGTTTTTT
J: TRBJ2-7; size: .; V: TRBV6-1; D: TRBD2; CDR3: CASSEAPKGTSGRAGSYEQYF; DNA: TGTGCCAGCAGTGAAGCTCCGAAGGGGACTAGCGGGAGGGCGGGATCCTACGAGCAGTACTTC
J: TRBJ2-3; size: .; V: TRBV7-2; D: TRBD2; CDR3: CASSLQAGGFYTDTQYF; DNA: TGTGCCAGCAGCCTCCAGGCGGGGGGGTTTTACACAGATACGCAGTATTTT
J: TRBJ2-5; size: .; V: TRBV2; D: TRBD2; CDR3: CASRKTSGRQETQYF; DNA: TGTGCCAGCAGGAAGACTAGCGGGCGTCAAGAGACCCAGTACTTC
J: TRBJ1-1; size: .; V: TRBV30; D: .; CDR3: CAGNRRGTEAFF; DNA: TGTGCCGGGAACAGGAGAGGAACTGAAGCTTTCTTT
J: TRBJ2-7; size: .; V: TRBV7-9; D: TRBD2; CDR3: CASTGTSGRAYEQYF; DNA: TGTGCCAGCACGGGGACTAGCGGGAGAGCCTACGAGCAGTACTTC
J: TRBJ2-3; size: .; V: TRBV6-6; D: TRBD1; CDR3: CASREGQGDFTDTQYF; DNA: TGTGCCAGCAGGGAGGGACAGGGGGACTTCACAGATACGCAGTATTTT
J: TRBJ2-5; size: .; V: TRBV28; D: .; CDR3: CASSPTGVQETQYF; DNA: TGTGCCAGCAGTCCGACAGGCGTCCAAGAGACCCAGTACTTC
J: TRBJ2-1; size: .; V: TRBV6-5; D: .; CDR3: CASSYSGIANEQFF; DNA: TGTGCCAGCAGTTATTCCGGGATAGCTAATGAGCAGTTCTTC
J: TRBJ1-1; size: .; V: TRBV7-9; D: .; CDR3: CASSLTGGLNTEAFF; DNA: TGTGCCAGCAGCTTAACGGGAGGGTTGAACACTGAAGCTTTCTTT